This T cell receptor (beta chain) came from a study of cytomegalovirus exposure and HLA in healthy donors. The PCR ran on 60 Vbeta and 13 Jbeta primers. TCRdb's table, derived via immunoSEQ multiplex PCR, lists solely in-frame clones and lacks some. The sample lists fewer than 200,000 clones, approximately 70% occurring once. This CDR3 is built from 18 residues. Looked up from germline, CDR1 is SGHAT and CDR2 is FQDESV (reference sequence). Trimming pared 2 bases from V and 2 bases from J, leaving 22 bases between. What was sequenced was PBMCs. This receptor was identified in a woman between 40 and 50 years old in good health and CMV-seropositive. This rearrangement joins TRBV11-1 to TRBJ2-7; D possibly corresponds to TRBD1 (5 bases). CDR3 sequence (DNA): TGTGCCAGCAGCTTACCCCGGCTTGGGGCAGTCGGAGCCTACGAGCAGTACTTC. Its protein is CASSLPRLGAVGAYEQYF.